The TCR beta chain described here comes from a study of cytomegalovirus exposure and HLA in healthy donors. Points from the study as a whole: A link between a missense DCLRE1C variant and TCR beta V- and J-gene trimming emerged from a later analysis. As a later analysis revealed, the rate of TCR association differed by HLA locus, with DRB1 most and HLA-C fewest.

With 60 Vbeta and 13 Jbeta primers, the PCR was carried out. Profiled with immunoSEQ multiplex PCR; TCRdb holds only in-frame clones, not every one. Among over 150,000 clones listed, roughly 77% were seen once. Per the germline V gene, CDR1 is MDHEN and CDR2 is SYDVKM. Trimming stripped 7 bases from V and 8 bases from J, with 12 bases between. The CDR3 spans 12 residues. About this clone itself: No antigen is known for it.

The TCR was taken from a male donor in good health and CMV-seronegative. Source material: PBMCs. V is TRBV28 and J is TRBJ1-5; D is ambiguous. The CDR3 region is CASTSVVKPQHF. Written as DNA, the CDR3 is TGTGCCAGCACCTCAGTGGTTAAGCCCCAGCATTTT.